The clone carrying this T cell receptor beta chain was recorded only once. Antigen specificity is unknown. These data belong to a study of cytomegalovirus exposure and HLA in healthy donors. Study outcomes and limitations: Specificity for CMV antigens was confirmed in vitro for a few of the CMV-associated chains. Whilst most TCR sequences proved rare, a subset of public TCRs occurred across many donors.

Researchers ran the PCR with 60 Vbeta and 13 Jbeta primers. Here immunoSEQ multiplex PCR was the method, and the copy in TCRdb shows in-frame clones only, minus some. The sample has tens of thousands of clones, roughly 75% seen once. This clonotype was obtained from a woman between 35 and 50 years old in good health and CMV-seropositive. The sample taken for sequencing was PBMCs.

Here the CDR3 DNA reads TGTGCTAGTGCCCCCATTAGCACAGATACGCAGTATTTT. This sequence encodes CASAPISTDTQYF. The V and J genes are TRBV12-5 and TRBJ2-3, with unresolved D. The CDR3 consists of 13 residues. CDR1 and CDR2 from the germline V gene are LGHNT and FRNRAP. V shed 7 bases and J shed 0 bases, with 8 bases lying between them. The full variable domain, in which reference TRBV12-5 and TRBJ2-3 provide the parts outside the CDR3, is DARVTQTPRHKVTEMGQEVTMRCQPILGHNTVFWYRQTMMQGLELLAYFRNRAPLDDSGMPKDRFSAEMPDATLATLKIQPSEPRDSAVYFCASAPISTDTQYFGPGTRLTVL.